These T cell receptor beta chains were read from a single sample in a study of OX40 agonist ivuxolimab in advanced cancers. The protocol was immunoSEQ multiplex PCR, while the TCRdb copy is restricted to in-frame clones and leaves out a portion. Here the sample spans about 18,000 clones, approximately 83% being singletons. This material consisted of CD4+ or CD8+ T cells sorted from blood, taken in a trial of the OX40 agonist ivuxolimab. These receptors were obtained from an adult with an advanced solid tumor such as melanoma, head and neck, liver or kidney cancer. Both conserved end residues are part of each CDR3. Fields, in order: J gene, V gene, clone size, D gene, CDR3 protein, CDR3 DNA. D genes are given only for firm matches. Clone size appears in some rows only: once, few, many, or a class for an expanded clone.

>TRBJ2-1|TRBV6-5|once|TRBD2
CATGLASYNEQFF
TGTGCCACCGGACTAGCGTCTTACAATGAGCAGTTCTTC
>TRBJ2-7|TRBV7-9|NA|NA
CASTRDGSYEQYF
TGTGCCAGCACCCGGGACGGATCCTACGAGCAGTACTTC
>TRBJ2-7|TRBV7-9|NA|NA
CASSPGLGPYEQYF
TGTGCCAGCAGCCCCGGGCTCGGACCCTACGAGCAGTACTTC
>TRBJ2-1|TRBV7-9|NA|NA
CASSFSRNEQFF
TGTGCCAGCAGTTTTAGTAGAAATGAGCAGTTCTTC
>TRBJ2-1|TRBV18|NA|TRBD2
CASSPLSGRGYNEQFF
TGTGCCAGCTCACCTCTAAGCGGGAGGGGCTACAATGAGCAGTTCTTC
>TRBJ1-5|TRBV27|NA|NA
CASGGIGQPQHF
TGTGCCAGCGGAGGGATAGGTCAGCCCCAGCATTTT
>TRBJ2-1|TRBV10-3|NA|NA
CAISESDNEQFF
TGTGCCATCAGTGAGTCGGACAATGAGCAGTTCTTC
>TRBJ2-1|TRBV7-3|NA|NA
CASSANLGSYNEQFF
TGTGCCAGCAGCGCAAACCTGGGCTCCTACAATGAGCAGTTCTTC
>TRBJ1-5|TRBV19|NA|TRBD1
CASRVTGGNQPQHF
TGTGCCAGTAGGGTTACAGGGGGCAATCAGCCCCAGCATTTT
>TRBJ2-3|TRBV5-1|NA|TRBD1
CASSLMGTGSTDTQYF
TGCGCCAGCAGCTTGATGGGGACAGGAAGCACAGATACGCAGTATTTT